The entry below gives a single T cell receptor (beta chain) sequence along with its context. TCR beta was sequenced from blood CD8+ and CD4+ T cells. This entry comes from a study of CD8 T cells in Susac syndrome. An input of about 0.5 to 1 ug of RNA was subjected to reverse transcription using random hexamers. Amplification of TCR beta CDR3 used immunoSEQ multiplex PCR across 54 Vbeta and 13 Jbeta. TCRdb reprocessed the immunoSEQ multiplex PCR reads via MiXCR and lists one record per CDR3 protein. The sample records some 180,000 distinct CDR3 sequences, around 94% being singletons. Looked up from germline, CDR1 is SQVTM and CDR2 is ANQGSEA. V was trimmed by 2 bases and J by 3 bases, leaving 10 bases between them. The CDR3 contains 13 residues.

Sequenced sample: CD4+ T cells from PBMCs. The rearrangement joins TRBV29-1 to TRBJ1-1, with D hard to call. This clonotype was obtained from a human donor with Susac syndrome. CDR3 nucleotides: TGCAGCGTTGAAATCGAGGTGGACACTGAAGCTTTCTTT. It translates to CSVEIEVDTEAFF.